These 15 T cell receptor beta chains were sequenced from one sample in a study of blood T cell repertoires in COVID-19. Clones were sequenced by immunoSEQ multiplex PCR, and TCRdb holds only the in-frame ones, with some missing. The data hold about 480,000 clones, with 70% to 90% observed a single time. Sequencing was performed on PBMCs or T cells enriched from blood (not recorded which). The receptors stem from a woman aged 60-75 years who had recovered from COVID-19.

V gene TRBV2 combines with J gene TRBJ1-3; possible D gene TRBD1, 5 bases. Germline loops: CDR1 SNHLY, CDR2 FYNNEI. Between the trimmed V and J ends, which lost 8 bases and 0 bases, there was a span of 14 bases. The length of the CDR3 is 15 residues. CDR3 region: CASLSRADSGNTIYF. The CDR3 nucleotides read TGTGCCAGCCTTTCCAGGGCTGACTCTGGAAACACCATATATTTT.

This clone was seen just once. The rearrangement uses TRBV20-1 and TRBJ1-4, with no clear D. V gave up 2 bases and J gave up 5 bases, with 3 bases separating them. CDR3 length: 11 residues. The germline gives CDR1 DFQATT, CDR2 SNEGSKA (reference sequence). The chain's CDR3 is CSARQNEKLFF. The CDR3 nucleotides are TGCAGTGCTAGACAAAATGAAAAACTGTTTTTT.

This clone was counted a few times. The genes are TRBV5-1 and TRBJ2-1, with D possibly matching TRBD2 (5 bases). The CDR3 length is 14 residues. V was clipped by 7 bases and J by 8 bases, with 19 bases between them. Germline V lookup: CDR1 SGHRS, CDR2 YFSETQ. CDR3 in amino acids: CASPSGRSGDEQFF. DNA for the CDR3: TGCGCCAGCCCCTCCGGGCGGTCCGGGGATGAGCAGTTCTTC.

This chain links TRBV13 with TRBJ1-1, with D possibly TRBD1 on 5 matching bases. The CDR3 loop spans 14 amino acids. V was trimmed by 4 bases and J by 6 bases, leaving 15 bases between them. Germline assignment: CDR1 PRHDT and CDR2 FYEKMQ (reference sequence). The CDR3 loop reads CASSSTHRGPEAFF. In DNA, the CDR3 is TGTGCCAGCAGCTCCACTCATAGGGGTCCTGAAGCTTTCTTT.

The chain uses TRBV27 and TRBJ2-7; TRBD1 matches at 10 bases. This CDR3 is built from 14 residues. Germline assignment: CDR1 MNHEY and CDR2 SMNVEV (reference sequence). Germline trimming cut 5 bases from V and 6 bases from J; bases unmatched to any gene: 7. CDR3 nucleotide sequence: TGTGCCAGCAGTCCCGACAGGGGGCGCTCCGAGCAGTACGTC. Protein sequence: CASSPDRGRSEQYV.

The DNA for the CDR3 is TGTGCCAGCAGCTTGTTTGCCGCCGTGAGCTCCTATAATTCACCCCTCCACTTT. Protein: CASSLFAAVSSYNSPLHF. The genes are TRBV5-6 and TRBJ1-6, with D unclear. The CDR3 is made up of 18 amino acids. V was pared by 1 base and J by 0 bases, with 14 bases between. The germline V gene encodes CDR1 SGHDT and CDR2 YYEEEE. Together with reference TRBV5-6 and TRBJ1-6, the CDR3 gives the full variable domain: DAGVTQSPTHLIKTRGQQVTLRCSPKSGHDTVSWYQQALGQGPQFIFQYYEEEERQRGNFPDRFSGHQFPNYSSELNVNALLLGDSALYLCASSLFAAVSSYNSPLHFGNGTRLTVT.

CDR3 nucleotide sequence: TGTGCCAGCAGTCCAAGCGGGGGCGGCAATCAGCCCCAGCATTTT. This encodes CASSPSGGGNQPQHF. The rearrangement uses TRBV27 and TRBJ1-5; possible D gene TRBD1, 6 bases. Per germline, CDR1 MNHEY and CDR2 SMNVEV (reference sequence). Trimming shortened V by 5 bases and J by 2 bases, and 13 bases separated the two germline ends. This CDR3 has 15 residues.

The chain combines TRBV24-1 with TRBJ2-3, with D hard to call. Per the germline V gene, CDR1 is KGHDR and CDR2 is SFDVKD. V shed 3 bases and J shed 9 bases, with 9 bases lying between them. CDR3 length: 12 residues. The CDR3 coding sequence is TGTGCCACCAGTGATCCCGTCTACACGCAGTATTTT. It is translated as CATSDPVYTQYF.

As regards this clone: In the same sample, other DNA sequences code for this CDR3. This sequence joins TRBV3-1 (or the pseudogene TRBV3-2) and TRBJ1-1; possibly TRBD1 for D (6 bases). The CDR3 loop spans 13 amino acids. Germline V gives CDR1 LGHDT, CDR2 YNNKEL (reference sequence). V was pared by 4 bases and J by 5 bases, with 11 bases between. This chain's CDR3 is CASSLGGNTEAFF. Written as DNA, the CDR3 is TGTGCCAGCAGCCTAGGGGGTAATACTGAAGCTTTCTTT.

The CDR3 coding sequence is TGTGCCAGCAGCTTAAGGGGGGCCAGGGGGCAAGAGACCCAGTACTTC. Residues: CASSLRGARGQETQYF. The chain joins TRBV7-6 to TRBJ2-5, with D possibly being TRBD1 (7 bases). V lost 2 bases to trimming and J lost 2 bases, with 15 bases between them. The CDR3 spans 16 residues. CDR1 is SGHVS, CDR2 FNYEAQ, per germline.

This sequence joins TRBV2 and TRBJ1-5; no clear D. Trimming took off 5 bases at V and 6 bases at J, with 14 bases between the two ends. Germline CDR1 reads SNHLY; CDR2 reads FYNNEI. CDR3 length: 14 amino acids. The DNA for the CDR3 is TGTGCCAGCAGTCGCTCCCTAGGGAGTCAGCCCCAGCATTTT. This translates into CASSRSLGSQPQHF.

The sample holds a few counts of this clone. The genes are TRBV2 and TRBJ2-7, with TRBD1 matching over 9 bases. The V and J ends lost 6 bases and 2 bases, in that order; junction bases with no gene match: 5. From germline, CDR1 is SNHLY and CDR2 FYNNEI. This CDR3 region has 14 residues. The CDR3 loop reads CASSPGQGTYEQYV. In nucleotides, the CDR3 is TGTGCCAGCAGCCCGGGACAGGGAACCTACGAGCAGTACGTC.

The chain joins TRBV11-3 to TRBJ1-5; D unclear. V was trimmed by 5 bases and J by 5 bases, leaving 10 bases between them. Looked up from germline, CDR1 is SGHNT and CDR2 is YENEEA. CDR3 size: 13 residues. This chain's CDR3 is CASSLNPYQPQHF. As DNA, the CDR3 is TGTGCCAGCAGCCTAAATCCTTATCAGCCCCAGCATTTT.

This chain links TRBV10-3 with TRBJ2-3; D remains unclear. This CDR3 has 11 amino acids. The V gene's germline CDR1 is ENHRY and CDR2 SYGVKD. Deletions cut 6 bases from V and 3 bases from J, with 4 bases between. The CDR3 DNA reads as TGTGCCATCAGGCTAACAGATACGCAGTATTTT. Protein: CAIRLTDTQYF.

This chain joins TRBV6-5 and TRBJ1-2; weak D call: TRBD1 (6 bases). The CDR3 covers 15 residues. The germline V gene encodes CDR1 MNHEY and CDR2 SVGAGI. Trimming removed 6 bases at V and 3 bases at J, with 17 bases between. CDR3 in DNA: TGTGCCAGCAGAGTACAGGGTAATTCGCACTATGGCTACACCTTC. This codes for CASRVQGNSHYGYTF.